Listed here are 2 T cell receptor beta chains from one sample, sequenced in a study of tumor-infiltrating lymphocytes in localized non-small cell lung cancer. Using immunoSEQ multiplex PCR, the repertoire was profiled, and TCRdb retains in-frame clones only, with some absent. In the table there are thousands of clones, under 80% of which are singletons. Sequenced: uninvolved lung tissue not adjacent to the tumor. These receptors all come from a human donor with non-small cell lung cancer.

CDR3 DNA: TGCGCCAGCAGCTTGGAAGGGACAGGGGCTGGTGAAGCTTTCTTT. Translated, it gives CASSLEGTGAGEAFF. This chain connects TRBV5-1 to TRBJ1-1; 10 bases are a match to TRBD1. The ends lost 0 bases at V and 7 bases at J; junction bases unmatched: 6. This CDR3 spans 15 amino acids. Germline CDR1 SGHRS, CDR2 YFSETQ.

The gene calls are TRBV19 and TRBJ2-7; either TRBD1 or TRBD2 may fit D (5 bases each). CDR3 length equals 15 residues. Germline V gene sequence: CDR1 LNHDA, CDR2 SQIVND (reference sequence). With 3 bases removed from V and 2 bases from J, the gap between germline ends came to 14 bases. The CDR3 region is CASSIGRGSTYEQYF. The CDR3 DNA follows: TGTGCCAGTAGTATTGGCCGGGGCAGCACCTACGAGCAGTACTTC.